This passage covers 18 T cell receptor beta chains from one sample sequenced in a study of shared clonotypes between healthy human individuals. Repertoires were generated with immunoSEQ multiplex PCR, while TCRdb's copy carries only in-frame clones and drops some. The sample shows millions of clones, roughly 92% of them seen only once. The sample was naive CD4+ T cells sorted from blood. The subset here: CD45RA+ positively selected. These receptors all stem from a man between 18 and 29 years old in good health.

This clone occurred once. J is TRBJ2-7 and V is TRBV4-1; no clear D. The length of the CDR3 is 15 residues. Trimming left V 1 base short and J 2 bases short, with 12 bases between. The germline CDR1 and CDR2 sequences are MGHRA and YSYEKL. The CDR3 DNA sequence: TGCGCCAGCAGCCAAGTCTTGTTGGCGGCCTACGAGCAGTACTTC. Its translation is CASSQVLLAAYEQYF.

The V and J genes are TRBV4-1 and TRBJ1-4; D remains unclear. V lost 2 bases and J 0 bases, leaving 13 bases between the germline ends. Germline V gives CDR1 MGHRA, CDR2 YSYEKL. The CDR3 extends over 17 amino acids. The CDR3 DNA follows: TGCGCCAGCAGCCAACGGCTCCGATCAGCAACTAATGAAAAACTGTTTTTT. Protein product: CASSQRLRSATNEKLFF.

The CDR3 region is CASGQGTSGNTIYF. Here the CDR3 DNA reads TGTGCCAGCGGACAGGGGACTTCAGGAAACACCATATATTTT. The chain links TRBV27 to TRBJ1-3, with 9 bases fitting TRBD1. The CDR3 consists of 14 residues. Trimming took 8 bases from V and 4 from J; bases not matched to a gene: 6. The germline V gene encodes CDR1 MNHEY and CDR2 SMNVEV (reference sequence).

The rearrangement uses TRBV11-3 and TRBJ2-5; 8 positions match TRBD2. The V gene end was trimmed by 5 bases and the J gene end by 5 bases; junction bases not matched to a gene: 10. This CDR3 is 15 amino acids long. CDR1 is SGHNT and CDR2 is YENEEA in the germline V gene. CDR3 region: CASSPTGTGGETQYF. CDR3 sequence (DNA): TGTGCCAGCAGCCCCACTGGGACGGGGGGGGAGACCCAGTACTTC.

This clone was detected only a few times. This chain connects TRBV27 to TRBJ2-1; D is perhaps TRBD1 (5 bases). Germline loops: CDR1 MNHEY, CDR2 SMNVEV (reference sequence). V was clipped by 5 bases and J by 5 bases, with 13 bases between them. This CDR3 is built from 14 residues. The CDR3 DNA follows: TGTGCCAGCAGTCCCTACCGGACACACAATGAGCAGTTCTTC. Translated: CASSPYRTHNEQFF.

About this clone: The sample carries other DNA sequences with the same CDR3. The chain links TRBV5-4 to TRBJ1-2; a possible D gene is TRBD1 (6 bases). Germline CDR1 SGHNT, CDR2 YYREEE (reference sequence). V was cut by 1 base and J by 2 bases, with 6 bases left in between. The CDR3 has 13 residues. The DNA for the CDR3 is TGTGCCAGCAGCTTGCAGGGGAACTATGGCTACACCTTC. As protein: CASSLQGNYGYTF. Full variable domain (rest looked up from reference TRBV5-4 and TRBJ1-2): ETGVTQSPTHLIKTRGQQVTLRCSSQSGHNTVSWYQQALGQGPQFIFQYYREEENGRGNFPPRFSGLQFPNYSSELNVNALELDDSALYLCASSLQGNYGYTFGSGTRLTVV.

For this clone: At the DNA level, this CDR3 is encoded by other sequences in the same sample as well. This rearrangement joins TRBV2 to TRBJ2-2; the D gene is possibly TRBD1 (5 bases). This CDR3 is built from 13 residues. Germline CDR1 and CDR2: SNHLY and FYNNEI. V gave up 6 bases and J gave up 5 bases, with 10 bases separating them. CDR3 bases: TGTGCCAGCAGGGGGTCAGGGACCGGGGAGCTGTTTTTT. It translates to CASRGSGTGELFF.

This clone occurred a few times. The sample contains more than one DNA sequence encoding this CDR3. The chain employs TRBV30 and TRBJ1-4, with D tentatively TRBD1 (6 bases). V was pared by 0 bases and J by 8 bases, with 10 bases between. From germline, CDR1 is GTSNPN and CDR2 SVGIG (reference sequence). CDR3 length: 13 residues. CDR3 bases: TGTGCCTGGAGTGTACAGGGAAGCGAAAAACTGTTTTTT. This codes for CAWSVQGSEKLFF.

This clone was counted once. The V and J genes are TRBV6-5 and TRBJ1-1, with D unclear. Germline CDR1 is MNHEY and CDR2 is SVGAGI. The CDR3 loop spans 13 amino acids. V was cut by 6 bases and J by 10 bases, with 18 bases left in between. The CDR3 bases are TGTGCCAGCAGCCGACATAAGGCCCCAGGAGCTTTCTTT. Its protein is CASSRHKAPGAFF.

This chain uses TRBV30 with TRBJ2-2; D not certain. The germline V and J ends were trimmed by 0 bases and 5 bases, with 10 bases remaining between them. Germline V gene data show CDR1 as GTSNPN and CDR2 as SVGIG (reference sequence). The CDR3 length is 14 residues. For the CDR3, the DNA is TGTGCCTGGAGTGTTGGTCTGGGTACCGGGGAGCTGTTTTTT. As protein: CAWSVGLGTGELFF.

The chain recombines TRBV5-5 with TRBJ1-1, with 9 bases identical to TRBD1. The germline CDR1 and CDR2 sequences are SGHKS and YYEKEE (reference sequence). The V and J ends lost 4 bases and 4 bases, in that order; junction bases with no gene match: 8. This CDR3 region has 15 residues. The CDR3 DNA reads as TGTGCCAGCAGCGTAGGACCGACAGGGGGCACTGAAGCTTTCTTT. It encodes CASSVGPTGGTEAFF.

The rearrangement joins TRBV5-1 to TRBJ2-3; the match to TRBD2 covers 12 bases. Losses at the gene ends were 4 bases for V and 8 bases for J; bases not matched to a gene: 5. CDR1 is SGHRS, CDR2 YFSETQ, per germline. The CDR3 is 14 residues long. DNA for the CDR3: TGCGCCAGCAGCGCGACTAGCGGGAGTGGTACGCAGTATTTT. Residues: CASSATSGSGTQYF.

This clone occurred once. The chain combines TRBV11-3 with TRBJ1-1; the D gene is possibly TRBD1 (6 bases). CDR1 is SGHNT, CDR2 YENEEA, per germline. CDR3 size: 17 residues. V was cut by 0 bases and J by 2 bases, with 16 bases left in between. The CDR3 DNA reads as TGTGCCAGCAGCTTAGATTTATTTGGGGGGCGTAACACTGAAGCTTTCTTT. This translates into CASSLDLFGGRNTEAFF.

The chain employs TRBV18 and TRBJ1-4; 8 nucleotides align to TRBD1. CDR1 is KGHSH, CDR2 LQKENI, per germline. The CDR3 sequence is 13 residues long. V trimming: 6 bases; J trimming: 7 bases; junction bases outside the gene matches: 4. The CDR3 spells CASSLGTGEKLFF. CDR3 nucleotides: TGTGCCAGCTCCCTCGGGACAGGTGAAAAACTGTTTTTT. Combining the CDR3 with reference TRBV18 and TRBJ1-4 gives the whole variable domain NAGVMQNPRHLVRRRGQEARLRCSPMKGHSHVYWYRQLPEEGLKFMVYLQKENIIDESGMPKERFSAEFPKEGPSILRIQQVVRGDSAAYFCASSLGTGEKLFFGSGTQLSVL.

The rearrangement uses TRBV27 and TRBJ2-6; a weak D match, TRBD1 (5 bases). V shed 5 bases and J shed 0 bases, with 11 bases lying between them. The CDR3 is made up of 16 amino acids. Germline V gene data show CDR1 as MNHEY and CDR2 as SMNVEV (reference sequence). The CDR3 sequence is CASSTQTDSGANVLTF. The CDR3 bases are TGTGCCAGCAGTACACAGACAGACTCTGGGGCCAACGTCCTGACTTTC.

The genes are TRBV30 and TRBJ1-6; D is ambiguous. Germline-derived CDR1 and CDR2 are GTSNPN and SVGIG (reference sequence). V shed 3 bases and J shed 11 bases, with 11 bases lying between them. The CDR3 sequence is 12 residues long. The CDR3 DNA reads TGTGCCTGGAGCGAGACAATTACACCCCTCCACTTT. Its protein product is CAWSETITPLHF.

This clone was counted only a few times. The CDR3 reads CASTIGEGLYTEAFF. The CDR3 nucleotides read TGTGCCAGCACCATAGGGGAGGGGCTGTACACTGAAGCTTTCTTT. This chain connects TRBV27 to TRBJ1-1; a weak D match, TRBD1 (5 bases). The CDR3 is 15 residues long. V was shortened by 7 bases and J by 3 bases, with 18 bases between the two germline ends. The germline gives CDR1 MNHEY, CDR2 SMNVEV (reference sequence).

CDR3: CASRPQRQTRGTDTQYF. The CDR3 DNA follows: TGTGCAAGTCGCCCACAAAGACAGACAAGGGGTACAGATACGCAGTATTTT. V is TRBV12-2 and J is TRBJ2-3; the table's TRBD1 call for D was not verified on the DNA. TRBV12-2 is reported as a pseudogene. The CDR3 spans 17 residues.